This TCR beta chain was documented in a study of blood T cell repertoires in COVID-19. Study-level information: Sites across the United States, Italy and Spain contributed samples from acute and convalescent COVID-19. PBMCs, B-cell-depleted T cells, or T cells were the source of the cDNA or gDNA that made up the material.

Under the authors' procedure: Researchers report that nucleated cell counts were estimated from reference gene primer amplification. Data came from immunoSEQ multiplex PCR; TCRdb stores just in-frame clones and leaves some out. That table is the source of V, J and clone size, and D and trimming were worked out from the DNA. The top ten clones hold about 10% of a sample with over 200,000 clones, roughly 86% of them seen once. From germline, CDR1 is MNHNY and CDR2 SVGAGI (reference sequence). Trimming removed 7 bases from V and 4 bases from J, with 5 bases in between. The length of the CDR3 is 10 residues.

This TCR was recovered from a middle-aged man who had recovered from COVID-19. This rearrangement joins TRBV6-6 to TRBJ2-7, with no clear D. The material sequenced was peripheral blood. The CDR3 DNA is TGTGCCAGCACCGGGTACGAGCAGTACTTC. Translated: CASTGYEQYF.